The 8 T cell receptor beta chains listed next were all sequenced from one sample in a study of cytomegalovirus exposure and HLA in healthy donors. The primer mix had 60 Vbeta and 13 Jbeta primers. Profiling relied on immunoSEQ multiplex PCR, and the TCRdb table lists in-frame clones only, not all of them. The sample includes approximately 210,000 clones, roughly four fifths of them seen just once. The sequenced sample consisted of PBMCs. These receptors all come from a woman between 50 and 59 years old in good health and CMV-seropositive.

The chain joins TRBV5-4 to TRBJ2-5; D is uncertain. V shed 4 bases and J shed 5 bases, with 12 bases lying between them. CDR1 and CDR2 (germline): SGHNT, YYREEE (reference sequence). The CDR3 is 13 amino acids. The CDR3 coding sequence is TGTGCCAGCAGCGGAACCTCGGGTGAGACCCAGTACTTC. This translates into CASSGTSGETQYF.

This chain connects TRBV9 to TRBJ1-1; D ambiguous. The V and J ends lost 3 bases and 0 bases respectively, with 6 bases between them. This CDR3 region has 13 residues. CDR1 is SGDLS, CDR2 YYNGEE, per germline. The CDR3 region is CASSGTLNTEAFF. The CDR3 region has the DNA TGTGCCAGCAGCGGAACATTGAACACTGAAGCTTTCTTT.

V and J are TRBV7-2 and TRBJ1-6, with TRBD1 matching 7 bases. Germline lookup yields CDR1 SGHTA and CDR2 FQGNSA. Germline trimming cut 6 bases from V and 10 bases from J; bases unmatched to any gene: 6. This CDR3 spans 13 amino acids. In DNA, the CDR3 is TGTGCCAGCAGGACGCAAGGGGGCTCACCCCTCCACTTT. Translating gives CASRTQGGSPLHF.

The CDR3 sequence: CASSGQGRGNTEAFF. For the CDR3, the DNA is TGTGCCAGCAGTGGGCAGGGAAGAGGGAACACTGAAGCTTTCTTT. The gene calls are TRBV25-1 and TRBJ1-1; possibly TRBD1 for D (5 bases). Trimming took off 4 bases at V and 1 base at J, with 13 bases between the two ends. CDR3 length: 15 amino acids. From germline, CDR1 is MGHDK and CDR2 SYGVNS.

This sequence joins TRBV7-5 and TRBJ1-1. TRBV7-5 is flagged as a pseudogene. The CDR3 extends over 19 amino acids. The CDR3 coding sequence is TGTGCCAGAAGCTCGCCCCGGACACGGGTCGGGGGATTCAACACTGAAGCTTTCTTT. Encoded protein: CARSSPRTRVGGFNTEAFF.

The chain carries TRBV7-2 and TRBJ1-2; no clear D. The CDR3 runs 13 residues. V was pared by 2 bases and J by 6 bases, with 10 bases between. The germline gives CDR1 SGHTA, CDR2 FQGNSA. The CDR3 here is CASSLIGRHGYTF. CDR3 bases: TGTGCCAGCAGCTTAATCGGGAGGCATGGCTACACCTTC.

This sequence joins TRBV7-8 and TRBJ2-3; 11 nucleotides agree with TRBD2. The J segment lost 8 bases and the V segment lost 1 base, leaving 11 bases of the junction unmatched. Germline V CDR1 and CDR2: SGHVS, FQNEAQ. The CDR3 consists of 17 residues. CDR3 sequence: CASSLGGSGRAEGTQYF. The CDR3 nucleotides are TGTGCCAGCAGCTTAGGGGGTAGCGGGAGGGCAGAGGGTACGCAGTATTTT.

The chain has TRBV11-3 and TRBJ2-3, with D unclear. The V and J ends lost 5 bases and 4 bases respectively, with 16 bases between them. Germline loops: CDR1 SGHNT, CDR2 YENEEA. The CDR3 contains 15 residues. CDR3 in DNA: TGTGCCAGCAGCCGAAGGAGTGAGGCCGCAGATACGCAGTATTTT. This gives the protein CASSRRSEAADTQYF.